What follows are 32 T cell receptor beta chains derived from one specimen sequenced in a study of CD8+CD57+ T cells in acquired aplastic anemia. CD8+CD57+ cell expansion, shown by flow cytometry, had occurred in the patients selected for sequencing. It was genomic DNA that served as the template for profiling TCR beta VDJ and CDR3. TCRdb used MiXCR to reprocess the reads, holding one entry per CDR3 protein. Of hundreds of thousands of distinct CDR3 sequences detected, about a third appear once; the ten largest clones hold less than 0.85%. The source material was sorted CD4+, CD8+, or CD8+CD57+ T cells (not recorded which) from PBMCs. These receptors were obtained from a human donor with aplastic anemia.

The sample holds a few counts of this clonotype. Here the CDR3 reads CASSPWSEMEGSPLHF. Written as DNA, the CDR3 is TGTGCCAGCAGCCCATGGTCCGAAATGGAGGGTTCACCCCTCCACTTT. V usage is TRBV4-2 and J usage is TRBJ1-6; D unclear. The CDR3 sequence is 16 residues long. CDR1 and CDR2 from the germline V gene are LGHNA and YNFKEQ. Trimming cost V 4 bases and J 9 bases, with 19 bases left between them.

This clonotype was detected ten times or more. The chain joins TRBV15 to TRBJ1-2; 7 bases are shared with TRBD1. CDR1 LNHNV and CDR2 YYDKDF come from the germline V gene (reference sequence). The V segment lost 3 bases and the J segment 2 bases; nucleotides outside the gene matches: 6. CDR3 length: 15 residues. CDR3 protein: CATSRETGANYGYTF. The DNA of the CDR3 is TGTGCCACCAGCAGGGAAACAGGGGCAAACTATGGCTACACCTTC.

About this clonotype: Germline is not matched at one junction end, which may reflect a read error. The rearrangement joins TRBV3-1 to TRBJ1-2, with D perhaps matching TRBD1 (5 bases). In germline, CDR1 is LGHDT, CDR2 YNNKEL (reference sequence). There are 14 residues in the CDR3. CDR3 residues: CPSSQSEGNYGYTF. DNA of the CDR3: TGTCCCAGCAGCCAATCTGAGGGGAACTATGGCTACACCTTC.

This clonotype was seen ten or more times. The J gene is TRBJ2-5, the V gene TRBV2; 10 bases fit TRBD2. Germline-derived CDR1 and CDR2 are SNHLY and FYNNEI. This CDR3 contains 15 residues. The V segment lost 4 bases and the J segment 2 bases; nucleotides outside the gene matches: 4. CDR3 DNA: TGTGCCAGCAGTGCCCCAGCGGGGGGGCAAGAGACCCAGTACTTC. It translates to CASSAPAGGQETQYF. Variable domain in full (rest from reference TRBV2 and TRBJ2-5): EPEVTQTPSHQVTQMGQEVILRCVPISNHLYFYWYRQILGQKVEFLVSFYNNEISEKSEIFDDQFSVERPDGSNFTLKIRSTKLEDSAMYFCASSAPAGGQETQYFGPGTRLLVL.

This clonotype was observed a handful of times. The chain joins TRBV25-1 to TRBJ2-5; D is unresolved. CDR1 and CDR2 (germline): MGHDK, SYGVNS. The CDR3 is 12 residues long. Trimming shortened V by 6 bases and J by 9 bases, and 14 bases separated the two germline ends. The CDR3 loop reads CASSQGPLAQYF. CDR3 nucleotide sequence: TGTGCCAGCAGCCAAGGGCCCCTCGCCCAGTACTTC. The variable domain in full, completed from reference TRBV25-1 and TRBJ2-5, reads EADIYQTPRYLVIGTGKKITLECSQTMGHDKMYWYQQDPGMELHLIHYSYGVNSTEKGDLSSESTVSRIRTEHFPLTLESARPSHTSQYLCASSQGPLAQYFGPGTRLLVL.

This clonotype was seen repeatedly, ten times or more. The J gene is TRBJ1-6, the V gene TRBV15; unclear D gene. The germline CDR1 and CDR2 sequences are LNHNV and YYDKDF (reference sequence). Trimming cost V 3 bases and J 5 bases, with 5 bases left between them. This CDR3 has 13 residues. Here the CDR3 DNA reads TGTGCCACCAGCAGGGGTAATAATTCACCCCTCCACTTT. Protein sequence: CATSRGNNSPLHF.

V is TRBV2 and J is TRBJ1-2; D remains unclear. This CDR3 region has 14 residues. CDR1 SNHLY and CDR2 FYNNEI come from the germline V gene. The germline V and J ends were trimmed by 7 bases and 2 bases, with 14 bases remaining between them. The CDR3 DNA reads TGTGCCAGCACCCTACGGACGACGAACTATGGCTACACCTTC. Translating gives CASTLRTTNYGYTF.

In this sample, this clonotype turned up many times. CDR3 in DNA: TGTGCCAGCAGCCACCCAGTCGTCTGGTACCAAGAGACCCAGTACTTC. This gives the protein CASSHPVVWYQETQYF. The chain has TRBV25-1 and TRBJ2-5; D gene uncertain. Deletions cut 6 bases from V and 0 bases from J, with 17 bases between. Germline V gene sequence: CDR1 MGHDK, CDR2 SYGVNS. CDR3 length: 16 residues.

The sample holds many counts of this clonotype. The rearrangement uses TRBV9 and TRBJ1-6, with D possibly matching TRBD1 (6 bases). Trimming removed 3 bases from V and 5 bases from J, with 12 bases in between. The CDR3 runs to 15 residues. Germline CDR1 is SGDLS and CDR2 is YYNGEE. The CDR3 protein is CASSAGQLHNSPLHF. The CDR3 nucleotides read TGTGCCAGCAGCGCAGGACAGTTACATAATTCACCCCTCCACTTT.

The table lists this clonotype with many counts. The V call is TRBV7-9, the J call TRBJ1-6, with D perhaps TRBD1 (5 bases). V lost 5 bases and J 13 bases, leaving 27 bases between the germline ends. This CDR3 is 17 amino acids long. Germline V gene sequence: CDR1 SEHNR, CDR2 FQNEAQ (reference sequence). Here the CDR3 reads CASSQALGAEMGRPLHF. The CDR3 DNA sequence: TGTGCCAGCAGCCAGGCCTTAGGGGCCGAAATGGGACGCCCCCTCCACTTT.

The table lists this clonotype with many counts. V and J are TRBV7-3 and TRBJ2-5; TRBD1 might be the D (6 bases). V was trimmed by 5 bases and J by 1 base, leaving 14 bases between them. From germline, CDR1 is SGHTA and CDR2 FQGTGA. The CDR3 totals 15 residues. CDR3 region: CASSETTGPQETQYF. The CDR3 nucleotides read TGTGCCAGCAGCGAGACGACAGGTCCCCAAGAGACCCAGTACTTC.

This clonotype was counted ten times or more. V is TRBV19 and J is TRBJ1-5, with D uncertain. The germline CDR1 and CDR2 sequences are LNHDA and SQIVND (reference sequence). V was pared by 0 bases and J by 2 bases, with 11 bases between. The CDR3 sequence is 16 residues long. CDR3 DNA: TGTGCCAGTAGTATAGATCTTTGGCAGGGCAATCAGCCCCAGCATTTT. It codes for CASSIDLWQGNQPQHF.

The CDR3 coding sequence is TGCGCCAGCACCCCAAGAGGGGGAAATGAGCAGTTCTTC. Translated: CASTPRGGNEQFF. This chain connects TRBV4-1 to TRBJ2-1, with D possibly matching TRBD1 (6 bases). V lost 7 bases to trimming and J lost 7 bases, with 14 bases between them. The CDR3 has 13 amino acids. CDR1 MGHRA and CDR2 YSYEKL come from the germline V gene.

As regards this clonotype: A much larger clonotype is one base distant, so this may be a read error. In DNA, the CDR3 is TGCAGTGCTAGAGCTGGGGGACTGAAGTATGGCTACACCTTC. Its translation: CSARAGGLKYGYTF. This chain links TRBV20-1 with TRBJ1-2; D possibly corresponds to TRBD1 (5 bases). Per the germline V gene, CDR1 is DFQATT and CDR2 is SNEGSKA (reference sequence). Trimming shortened V by 1 base and J by 5 bases, and 14 bases separated the two germline ends. The CDR3 is made up of 14 amino acids.

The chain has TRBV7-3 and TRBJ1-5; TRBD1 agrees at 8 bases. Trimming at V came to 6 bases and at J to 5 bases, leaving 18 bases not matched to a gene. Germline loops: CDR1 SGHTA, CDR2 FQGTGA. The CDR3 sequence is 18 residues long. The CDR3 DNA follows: TGTGCCAGCAGTCCGCTCCGACAGGGGATATCCGCTTATCAGCCCCAGCATTTT. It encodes CASSPLRQGISAYQPQHF.

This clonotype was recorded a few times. CDR3 sequence: CASSVGTQGYNEQFF. Here the CDR3 DNA reads TGTGCCAGCAGCGTCGGGACTCAGGGGTACAATGAGCAGTTCTTC. The chain combines TRBV9 with TRBJ2-1, with D perhaps matching TRBD1 or TRBD2 (6 bases each). Germline CDR1 is SGDLS and CDR2 is YYNGEE. V was shortened by 2 bases and J by 4 bases, with 13 bases between the two germline ends. The CDR3 is 15 amino acids.

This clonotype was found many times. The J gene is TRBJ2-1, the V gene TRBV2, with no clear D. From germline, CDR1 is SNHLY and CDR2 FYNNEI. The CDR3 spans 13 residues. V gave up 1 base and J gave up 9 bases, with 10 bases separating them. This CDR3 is CASSEGGSSEQFF. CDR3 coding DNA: TGTGCCAGCAGTGAAGGGGGAAGTAGTGAGCAGTTCTTC.

In nucleotides, the CDR3 is TGCGCCAGGTCGGATACAAAGAGGGGCTACACCTTC. Its protein is CARSDTKRGYTF. This chain links TRBV10-1 with TRBJ1-2; D remains unclear. The V gene's germline CDR1 is WNHNN and CDR2 SYGVQD (reference sequence). The ends were cut back, 9 bases at V and 8 bases at J, with 16 bases in the middle. CDR3 length: 12 residues.

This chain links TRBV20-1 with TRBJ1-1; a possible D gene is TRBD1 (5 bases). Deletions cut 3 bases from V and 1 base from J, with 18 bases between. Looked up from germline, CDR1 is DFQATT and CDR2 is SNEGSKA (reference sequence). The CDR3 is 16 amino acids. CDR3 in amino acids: CSARGDTGARNTEAFF. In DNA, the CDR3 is TGCAGTGCTAGGGGCGACACCGGGGCCCGGAACACTGAAGCTTTCTTT.

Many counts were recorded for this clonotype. CDR3 residues: CSASLGSAAFF. The CDR3 DNA reads as TGCAGTGCTAGCTTAGGGTCGGCAGCTTTCTTT. The chain recombines TRBV20-1 with TRBJ1-1; D unresolved. V was pared by 3 bases and J by 10 bases, with 12 bases between. CDR1 and CDR2 from the germline V gene are DFQATT and SNEGSKA (reference sequence). This CDR3 comprises 11 residues.

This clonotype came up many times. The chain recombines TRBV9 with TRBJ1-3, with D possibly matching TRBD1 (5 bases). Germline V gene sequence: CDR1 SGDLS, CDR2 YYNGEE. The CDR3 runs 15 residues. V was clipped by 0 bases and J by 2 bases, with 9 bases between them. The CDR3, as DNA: TGTGCCAGCAGCGTAGAGGTAGGGGCTGGAAACACCATATATTTT. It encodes CASSVEVGAGNTIYF.

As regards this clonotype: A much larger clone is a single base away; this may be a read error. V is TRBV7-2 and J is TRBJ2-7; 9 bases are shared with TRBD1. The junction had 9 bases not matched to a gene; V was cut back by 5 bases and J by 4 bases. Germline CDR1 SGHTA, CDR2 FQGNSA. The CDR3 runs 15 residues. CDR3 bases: TGTGCCAGCAGCCCCGACCGGGACAGGGAGTACGAGCAGTACTTC. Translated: CASSPDRDREYEQYF.

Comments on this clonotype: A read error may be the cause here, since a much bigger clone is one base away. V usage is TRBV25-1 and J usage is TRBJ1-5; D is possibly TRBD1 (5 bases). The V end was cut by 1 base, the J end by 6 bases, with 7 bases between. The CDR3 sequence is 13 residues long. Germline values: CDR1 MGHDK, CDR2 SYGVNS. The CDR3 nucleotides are TGTGCCAGCAGTGAATTGGGGGGTCAGCCCCAGCATTTT. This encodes CASSELGGQPQHF.

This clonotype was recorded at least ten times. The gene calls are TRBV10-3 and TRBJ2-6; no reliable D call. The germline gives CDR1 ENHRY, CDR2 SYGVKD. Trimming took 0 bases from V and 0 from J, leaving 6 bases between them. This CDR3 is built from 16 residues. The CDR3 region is CAISESTGSGANVLTF. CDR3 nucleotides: TGTGCCATCAGTGAGTCAACGGGCTCTGGGGCCAACGTCCTGACTTTC.

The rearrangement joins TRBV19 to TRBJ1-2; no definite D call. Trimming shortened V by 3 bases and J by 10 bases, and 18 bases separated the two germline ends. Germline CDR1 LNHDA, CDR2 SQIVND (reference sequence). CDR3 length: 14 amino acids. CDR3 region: CASSMRTSGRVYTF. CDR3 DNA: TGTGCCAGTAGTATGAGGACTAGCGGGAGGGTCTACACCTTC.

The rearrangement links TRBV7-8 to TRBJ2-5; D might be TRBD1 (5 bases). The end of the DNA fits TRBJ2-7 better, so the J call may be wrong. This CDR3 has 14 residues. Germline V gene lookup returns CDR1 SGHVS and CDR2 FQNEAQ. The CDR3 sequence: CASTQATVTYEQYF. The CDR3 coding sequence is TGTGCCAGCACTCAGGCGACAGTGACCTACGAGCAGTACTTC.

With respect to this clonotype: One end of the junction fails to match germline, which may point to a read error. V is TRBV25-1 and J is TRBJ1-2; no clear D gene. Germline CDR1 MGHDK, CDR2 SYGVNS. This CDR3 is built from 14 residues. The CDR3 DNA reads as TGTACCAGCAGAGATAGTGGCCAGGACTATGGCTACACCTTC. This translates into CTSRDSGQDYGYTF.

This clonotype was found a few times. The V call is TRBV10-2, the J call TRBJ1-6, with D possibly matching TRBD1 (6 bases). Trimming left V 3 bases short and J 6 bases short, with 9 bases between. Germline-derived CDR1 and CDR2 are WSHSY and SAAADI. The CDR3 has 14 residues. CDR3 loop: CASSDLQGNSPLHF. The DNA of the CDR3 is TGCGCCAGCAGTGATTTACAGGGTAATTCACCCCTCCACTTT.

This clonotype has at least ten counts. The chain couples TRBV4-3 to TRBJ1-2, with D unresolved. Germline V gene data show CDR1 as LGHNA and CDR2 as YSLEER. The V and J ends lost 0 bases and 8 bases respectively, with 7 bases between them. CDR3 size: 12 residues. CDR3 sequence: CASSQDSSGYTF. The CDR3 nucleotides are TGCGCCAGCAGCCAAGATTCTAGCGGCTACACCTTC.

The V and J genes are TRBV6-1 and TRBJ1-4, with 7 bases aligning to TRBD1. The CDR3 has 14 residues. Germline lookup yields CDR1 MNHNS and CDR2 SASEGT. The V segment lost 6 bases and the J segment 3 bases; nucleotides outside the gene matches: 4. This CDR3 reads CASSRQGPNEKLFF. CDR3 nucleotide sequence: TGTGCCAGCAGCCGACAGGGTCCTAATGAAAAACTGTTTTTT.

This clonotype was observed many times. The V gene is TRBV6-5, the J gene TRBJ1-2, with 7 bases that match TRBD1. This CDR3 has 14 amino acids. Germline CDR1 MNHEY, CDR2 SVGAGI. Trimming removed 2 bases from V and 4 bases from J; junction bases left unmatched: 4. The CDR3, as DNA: TGTGCCAGCAGTTACGGGGGACAGCCCTATGGCTACACCTTC. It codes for CASSYGGQPYGYTF.

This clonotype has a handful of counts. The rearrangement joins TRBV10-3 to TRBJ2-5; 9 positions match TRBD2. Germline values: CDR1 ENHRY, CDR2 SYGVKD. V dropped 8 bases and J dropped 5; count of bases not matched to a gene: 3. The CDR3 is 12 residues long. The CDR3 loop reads CAIAGGSETQYF. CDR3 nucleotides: TGTGCCATCGCGGGGGGGAGTGAGACCCAGTACTTC.